Listed here are 22 T cell receptor beta chains from one sample, sequenced in a study of T-cell memory formation after mild COVID-19. TCRdb fed the 5' RACE reads into MiXCR, producing one record per CDR3 protein. The top ten clones hold around a fifth of a sample with more than 350,000 distinct CDR3 sequences, roughly 15% of them seen once. The sample was PBMCs or a T cell subset sorted from them (not recorded which). The receptors stem from a man younger than 35 who had mild COVID-19 (a few samples of this study predate the infection). Cell type and time point are not known.

This clonotype has just a few counts. The chain couples TRBV6-5 to TRBJ1-5; D is unclear. Germline CDR1 and CDR2: MNHEY and SVGAGI. V lost 2 bases, J lost 2 bases, and 10 bases lay in between. The length of the CDR3 is 15 residues. CDR3 sequence reads: CASSYTNGGNQPQHF. DNA of the CDR3: TGTGCCAGCAGTTACACCAATGGCGGCAATCAGCCCCAGCATTTT.

The sample holds a few counts of this clonotype. One end of the junction does not line up with germline, which may come from a read error. This chain connects TRBV6-5 to TRBJ1-1; no clear D. Germline V gene data show CDR1 as MNHEY and CDR2 as SVGAGI. This CDR3 is 14 amino acids long. This CDR3 reads CASSSSPSSRHSLF. The CDR3 nucleotides are TGTGCCAGCAGTTCCTCCCCCAGTAGCCGACACTCCCTCTTT.

This clonotype was picked up a small number of times. This chain connects TRBV5-1 to TRBJ1-2, with 9 positions matching TRBD1. Trimming cost V 5 bases and J 7 bases; bases outside gene matches: 9. Germline V lookup: CDR1 SGHRS, CDR2 YFSETQ. There are 14 residues in the CDR3. This CDR3 reads CASRSGQGQSGYTF. Here the CDR3 DNA reads TGCGCCAGCAGGTCAGGACAGGGGCAAAGTGGCTACACCTTC.

This clonotype appeared many times. V usage is TRBV20-1 and J usage is TRBJ1-2, with TRBD1 as a possible D gene (5 bases). V lost 0 bases to trimming and J lost 6 bases, with 11 bases between them. The CDR3 is 13 amino acids. Germline assignment: CDR1 DFQATT and CDR2 SNEGSKA (reference sequence). CDR3 loop: CSAREGRIDGYTF. In DNA form, the CDR3 reads TGCAGTGCTAGAGAGGGACGGATCGATGGCTACACCTTC.

This clonotype came up a few times. The genes are TRBV6-6 and TRBJ1-2; unclear D gene. Trimming took 0 bases from V and 4 from J, leaving 12 bases between them. The germline V gene encodes CDR1 MNHNY and CDR2 SVGAGI (reference sequence). This CDR3 comprises 15 residues. The CDR3 loop reads CASSYSAQASYGYTF. CDR3 DNA: TGTGCCAGCAGTTACTCGGCCCAGGCCTCCTATGGCTACACCTTC.

The CDR3: CASSFRQGGTDTQYF. CDR3 in DNA: TGCGCCAGCAGCTTCCGACAGGGAGGCACAGATACGCAGTATTTT. This sequence joins TRBV5-1 and TRBJ2-3; 7 bases are shared with TRBD1. This CDR3 contains 15 residues. The trim removed 2 bases at V and 1 base at J, leaving 4 bases unmatched. Germline V gene data show CDR1 as SGHRS and CDR2 as YFSETQ.

The sample holds a few counts of this clonotype. The chain joins TRBV7-9 to TRBJ2-2, with 7 bases fitting TRBD1. Germline V gene lookup returns CDR1 SEHNR and CDR2 FQNEAQ (reference sequence). V shed 3 bases and J 3 bases; nucleotides not matched to a gene: 7. The CDR3 covers 16 residues. CDR3 in DNA: TGTGCCAGCAGCTTGGGCGACAGGGTGGACACCGGGGAGCTGTTTTTT. Residues: CASSLGDRVDTGELFF.

This clonotype was seen more than once but under ten times. The V gene is TRBV12-3 or TRBV12-4, the J gene TRBJ1-1; tentatively, D is TRBD1 (5 bases). Between the trimmed V and J ends, which lost 6 bases and 7 bases, there was a span of 9 bases. This CDR3 is built from 11 residues. CDR3 amino acids: CASRITGEAFF. CDR3 sequence (DNA): TGTGCCAGCAGAATAACAGGTGAAGCTTTCTTT.

This rearrangement joins TRBV7-2 to TRBJ1-6; 7 nucleotides match TRBD1. Per the germline V gene, CDR1 is SGHTA and CDR2 is FQGNSA. Trimming at V came to 3 bases and at J to 10 bases, leaving 9 bases not matched to a gene. The CDR3 length is 15 residues. CDR3 protein: CASSFGDRRRSPLHF. CDR3 in DNA: TGTGCCAGCAGCTTCGGGGACAGAAGGCGATCACCCCTCCACTTT.

This clonotype occurred many times. The genes are TRBV7-2 and TRBJ2-3; 9 bases agree with TRBD2. CDR3 length: 13 residues. V lost 7 bases to trimming and J lost 7 bases; unmatched junction nucleotides: 6. CDR1 and CDR2 (germline): SGHTA, FQGNSA. The CDR3 spells CASTAGLAYTQYF. In nucleotides, the CDR3 is TGTGCCAGCACCGCTGGACTAGCGTATACGCAGTATTTT.

This clonotype was detected a few times. The rearrangement uses TRBV10-3 and TRBJ1-1, with D perhaps matching TRBD1 (6 bases). This CDR3 comprises 13 residues. The germline V gene has CDR1 ENHRY and CDR2 SYGVKD. Trimming cost V 10 bases and J 2 bases, with 14 bases left between them. The CDR3 loop reads CATEGHANTEAFF. The CDR3 coding sequence is TGTGCCACCGAGGGACATGCAAACACTGAAGCTTTCTTT.

The chain is built from TRBV6-5 and TRBJ2-4; maybe TRBD2 (6 bases). The CDR3 is made up of 14 amino acids. CDR1 is MNHEY, CDR2 SVGAGI, per germline. Deletions cut 8 bases from V and 4 bases from J, with 15 bases between. The CDR3 loop is CASRGSRGKNIQYF. The CDR3 coding sequence is TGTGCCAGCCGGGGGAGCCGGGGAAAAAACATTCAGTACTTC.

Ten or more counts support this clonotype. The chain joins TRBV24-1 to TRBJ2-2; D is unclear. The germline CDR1 and CDR2 sequences are KGHDR and SFDVKD. V was cut by 7 bases and J by 4 bases, with 3 bases left in between. The CDR3 totals 11 residues. CDR3 DNA: TGTGCCACCAGGCGCACCGGGGAGCTGTTTTTT. Translated: CATRRTGELFF.

This rearrangement joins TRBV6-2 or TRBV6-3 to TRBJ2-1; 8 bases match TRBD2. Unmatched junction bases numbered 3, after V lost 1 base and J lost 1 base. This CDR3 is 16 amino acids long. The germline V gene encodes CDR1 MNHEY and CDR2 SVGEGT. CDR3 sequence reads: CASSYWRGVSYNEQFF. In nucleotides, the CDR3 is TGTGCCAGCAGTTACTGGCGGGGGGTGTCCTACAATGAGCAGTTCTTC.

This clonotype has only a few counts. The chain has TRBV20-1 and TRBJ2-7, with a tentative D call TRBD1 (6 bases). The CDR3 sequence is 12 residues long. Germline V gene data show CDR1 as DFQATT and CDR2 as SNEGSKA (reference sequence). Trimming stripped 3 bases from V and 0 bases from J, with 6 bases between. CDR3 sequence: CSARGASYEQYF. The CDR3 DNA is TGCAGTGCTAGGGGGGCCTCCTACGAGCAGTACTTC.

The chain links TRBV20-1 to TRBJ1-2, with D tentatively TRBD1 (5 bases). V lost 6 bases and J 3 bases, leaving 11 bases between the germline ends. CDR1 and CDR2 from the germline V gene are DFQATT and SNEGSKA (reference sequence). The length of the CDR3 is 12 residues. The CDR3 loop reads CSAPGVDYGYTF. CDR3 coding DNA: TGCAGTGCCCCGGGGGTGGACTATGGCTACACCTTC.

This clonotype was seen at least ten times. A read error may account for a junction end that differs from germline. The chain joins TRBV11-3 to TRBJ2-2, with D possibly being TRBD1 (5 bases). Germline assignment: CDR1 SGHNT and CDR2 YENEEA. The CDR3 sequence is 13 residues long. The CDR3 DNA reads TGTGCCAGCAGTTTAGTAGGGGCCGGGGAGCTGTTTTTT. Its protein product is CASSLVGAGELFF.

V gene TRBV7-8 combines with J gene TRBJ1-5; D unresolved. The germline V and J ends were trimmed by 1 base and 5 bases, with 12 bases remaining between them. Germline V gene lookup returns CDR1 SGHVS and CDR2 FQNEAQ. This CDR3 is built from 15 residues. This CDR3 is CASSLGTNVHQPQHF. CDR3 DNA: TGTGCCAGCAGCTTAGGCACGAATGTTCATCAGCCCCAGCATTTT.

This sequence joins TRBV5-1 and TRBJ1-2, with D unclear. The CDR3 extends over 14 amino acids. Trimming left V 0 bases short and J 2 bases short, with 8 bases between. Germline CDR1 reads SGHRS; CDR2 reads YFSETQ. The CDR3 DNA reads TGCGCCAGCAGCTTGGATGGCAGGAACTATGGCTACACCTTC. This gives the protein CASSLDGRNYGYTF.

This clonotype was seen more than once but under ten times. The germline gene is not matched at one end of the junction; a read error may be the cause. This chain uses TRBV7-7 with TRBJ2-3; TRBD1 is a possible D gene (5 bases). This CDR3 has 15 amino acids. Germline CDR1 and CDR2: SSHAT and FNYEAQ (reference sequence). As DNA, the CDR3 is TGTGCTAGCAGCTTAGCCAGGGTCAAACCGGATACGCAGTATTTT. Translating it yields CASSLARVKPDTQYF.

Ten or more counts support this clonotype. The chain employs TRBV7-2 and TRBJ1-2; D is undetermined. Germline V gene sequence: CDR1 SGHTA, CDR2 FQGNSA. The germline V and J ends were trimmed by 5 bases and 8 bases, with 18 bases remaining between them. This CDR3 region has 14 residues. DNA of the CDR3: TGTGCCAGCAGCCTTAGTAGCTTTGGAGAGGGCTACACCTTC. Translating gives CASSLSSFGEGYTF.

The DNA for the CDR3 is TGTGCCAGCTCCCCCGAGGGGGTCCTGGTGGAAGCTTTCTTT. It translates to CASSPEGVLVEAFF. The chain has TRBV6-2 or TRBV6-3 and TRBJ1-1; tentatively, D is TRBD1 (6 bases). The CDR3 is 14 amino acids. V was cut by 8 bases and J by 8 bases, with 21 bases left in between. In germline, CDR1 is MNHEY, CDR2 SVGEGT.